This TCR beta chain was found in a study of CD8 T cells in ankylosing spondylitis. Using quantitative 5'-RACE with molecular barcodes, the authors made TCR beta libraries. TCRdb fed the 5' RACE reads into MiXCR, producing one record per CDR3 protein. Of about 700,000 distinct CDR3 sequences detected, roughly 20% appear once; the ten largest clones hold around 19%. A few counts support this clonotype. The antigen remains undetermined. General observations from the study: A motif in TCR beta, a set of roughly eight highly homologous variants, appeared characteristic of ankylosing spondylitis blood. Reportedly, significant enrichment of disease-linked clones occurred in matched ankylosing spondylitis synovial fluid. Relatively scarce in peripheral blood, disease-linked clones were CD8+.

This sequence originates from a male donor with ankylosing spondylitis. Sequencing was performed on blood, either unsorted or a sorted T cell fraction (not recorded which).

The CDR3 is CASSLSLSGQGEQFF. The DNA for the CDR3 is TGCGCCAGCAGCTTGTCTTTATCAGGGCAGGGTGAGCAGTTCTTC. This chain joins TRBV5-1 and TRBJ2-1; weak D call: TRBD1 (5 bases). Trimming removed 1 base from V and 9 bases from J, with 17 bases in between. The CDR3 length is 15 residues. Germline assignment: CDR1 SGHRS and CDR2 YFSETQ.